Here is one T cell receptor (beta chain) with its context. The sample comes from a study of sequential checkpoint blockade in melanoma. Study-wide background: Arm A got nivolumab then ipilimumab; arm B the reverse, 1:1. Maintenance nivolumab came after either treatment sequence.

Treatment given: randomized to nivolumab then ipilimumab (arm A) or the reverse (arm B). None of the patients previously received DNA-damaging chemotherapy. Sorted cells were live CD3+CD8+, lacking CD19 and CD56, from PBMCs. Method: immunoSEQ multiplex PCR; TCRdb's copy keeps in-frame clones and lacks some. The data contain around 40,000 clones, roughly 89% of them singletons. Trimming cost V 4 bases and J 8 bases, with 22 bases left between them. The CDR3 length is 16 residues. Germline V gives CDR1 SGDLS, CDR2 YYNGEE. This receptor was obtained from a human donor with melanoma. Specimen: CD8+ T cells sorted from blood (inferred from file names), collected from a patient given nivolumab and ipilimumab in sequence. The rearrangement links TRBV9 to TRBJ2-1, with a tentative D call TRBD1 (7 bases). The CDR3 loop reads CASSILAGGISDEQFF. The CDR3 nucleotides are TGTGCCAGCAGCATACTAGCAGGGGGAATAAGCGATGAGCAGTTCTTC.